Listed below are T cell receptor beta chains from one sample, sequenced in a study of blood T cell repertoires in COVID-19. Profiled with immunoSEQ multiplex PCR; TCRdb holds only in-frame clones, not every one. Counted here are 220,000 or so clones, around four fifths occurring once; the ten biggest clones make up about 20%. Sample: peripheral blood. The receptors come from a man aged 25-45 years with active or convalescent COVID-19. The CDR3 runs from the conserved cysteine through the conserved F or W. The D gene is left open where the match is weak. Not every row has a clone size; where given, it reads once, few, many or a size class.

>-|TRBJ2-2|TRBV7-3|-
CASSPRARGTGELFF
TGTGCCAGCAGCCCCAGGGCCCGAGGCACCGGGGAGCTGTTTTTT
>TRBD1|TRBJ2-7|TRBV30|-
CAWDQGAGEQYF
TGTGCCTGGGACCAGGGGGCGGGGGAGCAGTACTTC
>-|TRBJ1-2|TRBV6-6|-
CASSTGSLGYTF
TGTGCCAGCAGCACGGGGTCTCTTGGCTACACCTTC
>-|TRBJ1-4|TRBV19|few
CAIHEGGEKLFF
TGTGCCATTCACGAGGGTGGTGAAAAACTGTTTTTT
>-|TRBJ2-2|TRBV28|-
CASSLWGDTGELFF
TGTGCCAGCAGTTTATGGGGCGACACCGGGGAGCTGTTTTTT
>-|TRBJ2-1|TRBV21-1|-
CASSKVSLADNEQFF
TGTGCCAGCAGCAAAGTGTCTCTAGCGGACAATGAGCAGTTCTTC
>-|TRBJ2-1|TRBV27|-
CASSQNPGDEQFF
TGTGCCAGCAGCCAGAACCCGGGGGATGAGCAGTTCTTC
>-|TRBJ1-5|TRBV7-2|once
CASSLFDGTYSNQPQHF
TGTGCCAGCAGCTTATTTGACGGGACTTATAGCAATCAGCCCCAGCATTTT
>TRBD2|TRBJ2-3|TRBV24-1|-
CATSPALAGAADTQYF
TGTGCCACCAGTCCAGCACTAGCGGGAGCGGCAGATACGCAGTATTTT
>-|TRBJ2-2|TRBV5-1|-
CASSLVRSENTGELFF
TGCGCCAGCAGCTTGGTCCGGTCTGAGAACACCGGGGAGCTGTTTTTT
>-|TRBJ1-1|TRBV2|-
CAGGMNTEAFF
TGTGCCGGAGGAATGAACACTGAAGCTTTCTTT
>-|TRBJ1-4|TRBV5-4|once
CASSFLHSMKKLFF
TGTGCCAGCAGCTTTCTCCACTCGATGAAAAAACTGTTTTTT
>TRBD2|TRBJ2-3|TRBV5-1|-
CASSSGGVDTQYF
TGCGCCAGCAGCTCCGGGGGGGTAGATACGCAGTATTTT
>TRBD2|TRBJ2-3|TRBV29-1|once
CSVGRRGVVDTQYF
TGCAGCGTTGGGCGTCGGGGGGTCGTGGATACGCAGTATTTT
>-|TRBJ1-1|TRBV7-2|-
CASSSYRQVTEAFF
TGTGCCAGCAGCTCCTATAGACAGGTTACTGAAGCTTTCTTT
>TRBD1|TRBJ2-3|TRBV30|-
CAWRGQGTDTQYF
TGTGCCTGGAGGGGACAGGGCACAGATACGCAGTATTTT
>-|TRBJ1-3|TRBV5-4|few
CASSRTGFSGNTIYF
TGTGCCAGCAGCCGGACGGGGTTCTCTGGAAACACCATATATTTT
>-|TRBJ2-1|TRBV21-1|-
CASSTRTDYNEQFF
TGTGCCAGCAGCACTAGGACAGACTACAATGAGCAGTTCTTC
>TRBD1|TRBJ1-2|TRBV28|once
CASATRTGVYGYTF
TGTGCCAGCGCCACCAGGACAGGGGTATATGGCTACACCTTC
>TRBD2|TRBJ2-7|TRBV30|few
CAWVGGAGGTAYEQYF
TGTGCCTGGGTGGGGGGAGCGGGAGGCACGGCCTACGAGCAGTACTTC
>-|TRBJ2-7|TRBV7-2|-
CASSIGLTEYEQYF
TGTGCCAGCAGCATAGGACTAACGGAATACGAGCAGTACTTC
>TRBD2|TRBJ2-7|TRBV6-5|-
CASSYPPGGTHEQYF
TGTGCCAGCAGTTACCCGCCCGGGGGGACCCACGAGCAGTACTTC
>-|TRBJ1-1|TRBV7-2|-
CASSQSTASTEAFF
TGTGCCAGCAGCCAATCGACAGCGAGCACTGAAGCTTTCTTT
>-|TRBJ1-5|TRBV7-2|few
CASSLHLWGQPQHF
TGTGCCAGCAGCCTACACCTCTGGGGCCAGCCCCAGCATTTT
>TRBD1|TRBJ1-1|TRBV28|-
CASGTNRGMNTEAFF
TGTGCCAGCGGTACGAACAGGGGTATGAACACTGAAGCTTTCTTT
>-|TRBJ1-2|TRBV24-1|-
CATSDHGRVGGYTF
TGTGCCACCAGTGACCACGGCAGGGTGGGTGGCTACACCTTC
>-|TRBJ2-5|TRBV19|-
CASSEVAQETQYF
TGTGCCAGTAGTGAGGTAGCCCAAGAGACCCAGTACTTC
>-|TRBJ1-1|TRBV2|-
CASSENRGRQW
TGTGCCAGCAGTGAAAACCGCGGTAGGCAATGG
>TRBD1|TRBJ1-4|TRBV6-2/TRBV6-3|-
CASSARTGVNEKLFF
TGTGCCAGCAGTGCCCGGACAGGGGTGAATGAAAAACTGTTTTTT
>-|TRBJ1-5|TRBV4-3|-
CASSQEGSPNQPQHF
TGCGCCAGCAGCCAAGAGGGCAGTCCCAATCAGCCCCAGCATTTT
>TRBD1|TRBJ2-7|TRBV4-1|few
CASSQGWGQGNSYEQYF
TGCGCCAGCAGCCAAGGGTGGGGACAGGGGAACTCCTACGAGCAGTACTTC
>TRBD1|TRBJ1-5|TRBV6-6|-
CASSRGTESNQPQHF
TGTGCCAGCAGTCGCGGGACAGAAAGCAATCAGCCCCAGCATTTT
>-|TRBJ2-5|TRBV3-1/TRBV3-2|once
CASRPVQQGRETQYF
TGTGCCAGCAGACCCGTCCAACAGGGGAGGGAGACCCAGTACTTC
>TRBD1|TRBJ1-5|TRBV18|once
CASSHGTGNSNQPQHF
TGTGCCAGCTCTCACGGGACAGGCAATAGCAATCAGCCCCAGCATTTT
>TRBD1|TRBJ2-3|TRBV6-5|-
CASRLGTGSTDTQYF
TGTGCCAGCAGATTGGGGACAGGGAGCACAGATACGCAGTATTTT
>TRBD2|TRBJ2-1|TRBV3-1/TRBV3-2|-
CASSQGGLVTGEQFF
TGTGCCAGCAGCCAGGGGGGACTAGTTACCGGTGAGCAGTTCTTC
>TRBD2|TRBJ2-3|TRBV5-5|-
CASSSSGNTDTQYF
TGTGCCAGCAGTTCCAGCGGGAACACAGATACGCAGTATTTT
>TRBD2|TRBJ2-3|TRBV19|-
CASNSGGADTQYF
TGTGCCAGTAATAGCGGGGGGGCCGATACGCAGTATTTT
>-|TRBJ2-1|TRBV6-2/TRBV6-3|few
CASSYPVSNEQFF
TGTGCCAGCAGTTACCCCGTCTCCAATGAGCAGTTCTTC
>TRBD1|TRBJ1-1|TRBV19|-
CASSIGGRGRRNTEAFF
TGTGCCAGTAGTATAGGTGGCAGGGGGCGTAGGAACACTGAAGCTTTCTTT
>-|TRBJ2-6|TRBV12-3/TRBV12-4|-
CASSGGANVLTF
TGTGCCAGCAGTGGCGGGGCCAACGTCCTGACTTTC
>TRBD1|TRBJ1-5|TRBV7-2|few
CASNRGYGQPQHF
TGTGCCAGCAACAGGGGGTATGGACAGCCCCAGCATTTT
>-|TRBJ1-5|TRBV28|-
CASSSPGVQPQHF
TGTGCCAGCAGTTCCCCCGGTGTTCAGCCCCAGCATTTT
>TRBD2|TRBJ2-2|TRBV7-9|-
CASSSTSSGYTGELFF
TGTGCCAGCAGCTCCACTTCTAGCGGCTACACCGGGGAGCTGTTTTTT
>TRBD1|TRBJ1-5|TRBV19|once
CASHRGGLGNQPQHF
TGTGCCAGTCACAGAGGGGGCTTGGGCAATCAGCCCCAGCATTTT
>-|TRBJ2-5|TRBV2|-
CASRPVGGPQETQYF
TGTGCCAGCAGACCAGTGGGGGGACCACAAGAGACCCAGTACTTC
>TRBD2|TRBJ2-3|TRBV28|once
CASSSLGGRGTDTQYF
TGTGCCAGCAGTTCCTTAGGCGGGAGAGGCACAGATACGCAGTATTTT
>TRBD1|TRBJ1-2|TRBV28|once
CASRAGQPLYGYTF
TGTGCCAGCAGGGCGGGACAGCCACTCTATGGCTACACCTTC
>TRBD2|TRBJ2-3|TRBV7-6|-
CASSPGVAGGGADTQYF
TGTGCCAGCAGCCCCGGGGTAGCGGGGGGCGGGGCAGATACGCAGTATTTT
>TRBD2|TRBJ2-3|TRBV3-1/TRBV3-2|-
CASSQDEGLGGQYF
TGTGCCAGCAGCCAAGATGAGGGACTAGGTGGGCAGTATTTT
>-|TRBJ1-2|TRBV7-3|-
CASSSQGGAGGYTF
TGTGCCAGCAGCTCACAGGGTGGCGCGGGTGGCTACACCTTC
>TRBD1|TRBJ2-7|TRBV6-1|-
CASSEVKTGKRYEQYF
TGTGCCAGCAGTGAAGTAAAGACAGGGAAGCGCTACGAGCAGTACTTC